The clone carrying this T cell receptor (beta chain) has just a few counts. Its antigen is not known. Other nucleotide sequences in the sample specify the same CDR3. The data belong to a study of beta chain features in type 1 diabetes. Study conclusions and caveats: For patients, the naive, central memory and Treg TCRB repertoires appeared more alike than for healthy donors. At VDJ recombination sites, type 1 diabetes patients had fewer insertions and more deleted nucleotides.

CDR3 size: 11 residues. CDR1 is DFQATT and CDR2 is SNEGSKA in the germline V gene (reference sequence). V was trimmed by 0 bases and J by 4 bases, leaving 3 bases between them. The authors reverse transcribed all of the isolated RNA, so sequencing captured expressed TCRB transcripts. Using immunoSEQ multiplex PCR, the repertoire was profiled, and TCRdb retains in-frame clones only, with some absent. This sample has 400,000 to 500,000 clones, with approximately 15% found just once. A sort by CD45RO/CCR7/CD25/CD127/CD95/CD27 yielded CD4+ naive, central memory, regulatory and stem cell-like memory cells. Without exception, sorted populations had purity beyond 95%.

V gene TRBV20-1 combines with J gene TRBJ2-5; D unclear. The specimen sequenced was naive CD4+ T cells from blood. This receptor was obtained from a man aged 25-45 years in good health. CDR3 in amino acids: CSARDGETQYF. In DNA, the CDR3 is TGCAGTGCTAGAGATGGAGAGACCCAGTACTTC.